The 16 T cell receptor beta chains presented below share a single source sample, sequenced in a study of T cell repertoires in cytomegalovirus infection. For these TCRs, the target antigens are not known. From the reads, TCRdb called clonotypes with MiXCR, one entry per CDR3 protein. The table lists roughly 990,000 distinct CDR3 sequences, around 29% of them singletons, with about an eighth in the top ten. This specimen consisted of cultured CD8+ T cells from PBMCs, obtained from culture after CMV antigen stimulation. Receptor source: a human donor in good health (CMV status not recorded). Some clones in this sample may be carry-over from other donors' samples.

This clonotype was seen a handful of times. The chain couples TRBV27 to TRBJ2-7, with 8 bases matching TRBD1. The CDR3 runs 17 residues. Germline V CDR1 and CDR2: MNHEY, SMNVEV (reference sequence). V gave up 2 bases and J gave up 0 bases; unmatched junction bases: 9. The chain's CDR3 is CASSLTRRGLNSYEQYF. In DNA form, the CDR3 reads TGTGCCAGCAGTTTAACCCGCAGGGGGCTAAACTCCTACGAGCAGTACTTC.

This clonotype has just a few counts. As DNA, the CDR3 is TGTGCCAGCAGTTTAGCTTACTACAATGAGCAGTTCTTC. Its translation is CASSLAYYNEQFF. This chain uses TRBV27 with TRBJ2-1; no clear D. Germline V gene lookup returns CDR1 MNHEY and CDR2 SMNVEV (reference sequence). V was clipped by 2 bases and J by 3 bases, with 5 bases between them. The CDR3 length is 13 residues.

This chain connects TRBV12-3 or TRBV12-4 to TRBJ2-7; 10 bases map to TRBD2. The CDR3 runs to 19 residues. The ends lost 4 bases at V and 7 bases at J; junction bases unmatched: 22. The chain's CDR3 is CASSSLVPILAGPSGEQYF. CDR3 nucleotides: TGTGCCAGCAGTTCCCTCGTTCCGATACTAGCGGGGCCCTCTGGGGAGCAGTACTTC.

This clonotype was observed a few times. The J gene is TRBJ1-1, the V gene TRBV6-5; D gene unclear. V lost 4 bases to trimming and J lost 0 bases, with 9 bases between them. CDR1 MNHEY and CDR2 SVGAGI come from the germline V gene. This CDR3 has 14 amino acids. The CDR3 spells CASSLEIMNTEAFF. The CDR3, as DNA: TGTGCCAGCAGTTTAGAGATAATGAACACTGAAGCTTTCTTT.

This clonotype showed up many times. This chain joins TRBV7-6 and TRBJ2-2; D may be TRBD1 or TRBD2 (5 bases each). CDR1 and CDR2 from the germline V gene are SGHVS and FNYEAQ. The CDR3 covers 15 residues. Trimming cost V 4 bases and J 3 bases, with 12 bases left between them. The CDR3 loop reads CASSSRDPYTGELFF. CDR3 in DNA: TGTGCCAGCAGCTCCCGGGACCCCTACACCGGGGAGCTGTTTTTT.

This clonotype showed up many times. In nucleotides, the CDR3 is TGTGCCACCTCATCGGGACAGGCGGATGAAAAACTGTTTTTT. This translates into CATSSGQADEKLFF. The chain is built from TRBV12-3 or TRBV12-4 and TRBJ1-4, with 8 bases fitting TRBD1. V gave up 10 bases and J gave up 6 bases; unmatched junction bases: 10. The CDR3 has 14 residues.

The chain combines TRBV19 with TRBJ1-5; D is undetermined. Germline V gene data show CDR1 as LNHDA and CDR2 as SQIVND (reference sequence). The germline V and J ends were trimmed by 5 bases and 0 bases, with 11 bases remaining between them. This CDR3 contains 15 residues. The CDR3 loop is CASSQGQYSNQPQHF. The CDR3 DNA is TGTGCCAGTAGTCAAGGGCAGTATAGCAATCAGCCCCAGCATTTT. Together with reference TRBV19 and TRBJ1-5, the CDR3 gives the full variable domain: DGGITQSPKYLFRKEGQNVTLSCEQNLNHDAMYWYRQDPGQGLRLIYYSQIVNDFQKGDIAEGYSVSREKKESFPLTVTSAQKNPTAFYLCASSQGQYSNQPQHFGDGTRLSIL.

The rearrangement uses TRBV6-1 and TRBJ1-6; the D gene is possibly TRBD1 (5 bases). CDR1 is MNHNS, CDR2 SASEGT, per germline. Deletions cut 4 bases from V and 3 bases from J, with 13 bases between. This CDR3 contains 16 residues. The CDR3 protein is CASSAGLIHYNSPLHF. CDR3 in DNA: TGTGCCAGCAGTGCGGGACTAATCCACTATAATTCACCCCTCCACTTT.

This clonotype occurred a few times. V is TRBV18 and J is TRBJ2-7; 10 bases line up with TRBD1. This CDR3 has 18 residues. V shed 4 bases and J 5 bases; nucleotides not matched to a gene: 17. The V gene's germline CDR1 is KGHSH and CDR2 LQKENI. The CDR3: CASSLKQPGQGPRDEQYV. CDR3 in DNA: TGTGCCAGCTCACTAAAACAGCCGGGACAGGGGCCACGAGACGAGCAGTACGTC.

The V call is TRBV27, the J call TRBJ2-7; no reliable D call. V was clipped by 6 bases and J by 7 bases, with 22 bases between them. Germline V gene sequence: CDR1 MNHEY, CDR2 SMNVEV (reference sequence). The CDR3 is 15 residues long. This CDR3 reads CASSPFGTYDIEQYF. Here the CDR3 DNA reads TGTGCCAGCAGCCCCTTCGGAACCTACGATATTGAGCAGTACTTC.

Here the CDR3 reads CASSIGQGNYEQYV. The CDR3 DNA sequence: TGTGCCAGCAGCATCGGACAGGGGAACTACGAGCAGTACGTC. V gene TRBV7-9 combines with J gene TRBJ2-7; the match to TRBD1 covers 9 bases. V lost 5 bases, J lost 3 bases, and 5 bases stayed unmatched. Germline CDR1 reads SEHNR; CDR2 reads FQNEAQ (reference sequence). This CDR3 has 14 residues.

This clonotype was detected a few times. The chain employs TRBV10-3 and TRBJ1-4, with 10 bases matching TRBD1. Trimming at V came to 3 bases and at J to 8 bases, leaving 9 bases not matched to a gene. This CDR3 region has 16 residues. Germline V lookup: CDR1 ENHRY, CDR2 SYGVKD. The DNA for the CDR3 is TGTGCCATCAGTGATCTCGTGGGACAGGGGCGCGAAAAACTGTTTTTT. Translating it yields CAISDLVGQGREKLFF.

This clonotype has at least ten counts. The genes are TRBV7-9 and TRBJ2-4; 12 nucleotides match TRBD2. The CDR3 runs to 19 residues. Germline assignment: CDR1 SEHNR and CDR2 FQNEAQ (reference sequence). With V trimmed by 1 base and J by 0 bases, 7 bases remained unmatched. Here the CDR3 DNA reads TGTGCCAGCAGCTTAGGGACTAGCGGGGATTCACTAGCCAAAAACATTCAGTACTTC. This sequence encodes CASSLGTSGDSLAKNIQYF.

V usage is TRBV15 and J usage is TRBJ1-6, with D perhaps matching TRBD1 (5 bases). In germline, CDR1 is LNHNV, CDR2 YYDKDF (reference sequence). Trimming removed 0 bases from V and 10 bases from J, with 10 bases in between. CDR3 length: 14 residues. This CDR3 is CATSRDRVRSPLHF. The CDR3 DNA reads as TGTGCCACCAGCAGAGACAGGGTTCGATCACCCCTCCACTTT. Filled out from reference TRBV15 and TRBJ1-6, the complete variable domain reads DAMVIQNPRYQVTQFGKPVTLSCSQTLNHNVMYWYQQKSSQAPKLLFHYYDKDFNNEADTPDNFQSRRPNTSFCFLDIRSPGLGDTAMYLCATSRDRVRSPLHFGNGTRLTVT.

CDR3 nucleotides: TGTGCCAGCAGTGGGGCTATGAGCTCCTACAATGAGCAGTTCTTC. Its translation is CASSGAMSSYNEQFF. The rearrangement links TRBV9 to TRBJ2-1; possible D gene TRBD1, 5 bases. There are 15 residues in the CDR3. Germline-derived CDR1 and CDR2 are SGDLS and YYNGEE. Trimming shortened V by 5 bases and J by 0 bases, and 12 bases separated the two germline ends.

This clonotype was seen a handful of times. This CDR3 is CASSATRGQGEMNTEAFF. In DNA form, the CDR3 reads TGTGCCAGCAGTGCAACCCGGGGACAGGGCGAGATGAACACTGAAGCTTTCTTT. The chain recombines TRBV6-6 with TRBJ1-1; 9 nucleotides line up with TRBD1. Trimming at V came to 5 bases and at J to 0 bases, leaving 13 bases not matched to a gene. Per germline, CDR1 MNHNY and CDR2 SVGAGI (reference sequence). The CDR3 extends over 18 amino acids.